The rows below give T cell receptor beta chains drawn from one sample of a study of B cell selection in AIRE deficiency. TCRdb keeps only in-frame clones here, not all; method: immunoSEQ multiplex PCR. The data contain about 18,000 clones, around 93% of them singletons. The source material was CD4+CD25+ Tregs sorted from PBMCs. The receptors shown here come from a human donor in good health. Both conserved end residues are part of each CDR3. Fields, in order: clone size, V gene, D gene, J gene, CDR3 protein, CDR3 DNA. D genes are given only for firm matches. Clone size, where shown, is once, few, many, or a class for clones that have expanded.

size: .
V: TRBV6-6
D: .
J: TRBJ2-7
CDR3: CASSGGGNAHYEQYF
DNA: TGTGCCAGCAGTGGAGGTGGGAATGCCCACTACGAGCAGTACTTC

size: .
V: TRBV7-2
D: .
J: TRBJ1-6
CDR3: CASSLGSGSPLHF
DNA: TGTGCCAGCAGCTTAGGTTCAGGATCACCCCTCCACTTT

size: .
V: TRBV27
D: .
J: TRBJ2-7
CDR3: CASSLIRGVPYEQYF
DNA: TGTGCCAGCAGTTTAATCAGGGGCGTTCCCTACGAGCAGTACTTC

size: .
V: TRBV29-1
D: .
J: TRBJ1-5
CDR3: CSVLTGNQPQHF
DNA: TGCAGCGTCTTGACAGGCAATCAGCCCCAGCATTTT

size: .
V: TRBV5-4
D: .
J: TRBJ2-5
CDR3: CASSLAPALYQETQYF
DNA: TGTGCCAGCAGCTTGGCCCCAGCGTTGTACCAAGAGACCCAGTACTTC

size: .
V: TRBV2
D: .
J: TRBJ2-7
CDR3: CASSGQAKRAGKKFYEQYF
DNA: TGTGCCAGCAGCGGACAGGCCAAAAGGGCGGGGAAGAAGTTCTACGAGCAGTACTTC

size: .
V: TRBV13
D: .
J: TRBJ2-3
CDR3: CASSPRTGSEDTQYF
DNA: TGTGCCAGCAGCCCCAGAACAGGGTCCGAAGATACGCAGTATTTT

size: .
V: TRBV2
D: .
J: TRBJ2-7
CDR3: CASSEQVSYEQYF
DNA: TGTGCCAGCAGTGAGCAGGTTTCCTACGAGCAGTACTTC

size: once
V: TRBV27
D: .
J: TRBJ1-1
CDR3: CASSLSKRAWNTEAFF
DNA: TGTGCCAGCAGTTTATCGAAGAGGGCCTGGAACACTGAAGCTTTCTTT

size: .
V: TRBV27
D: TRBD1
J: TRBJ2-1
CDR3: CASRPGQGVLGGNEQFF
DNA: TGTGCCAGCAGACCGGGACAGGGGGTATTGGGTGGGAATGAGCAGTTCTTC

size: .
V: TRBV5-4
D: .
J: TRBJ2-1
CDR3: CASSQKLYEQFF
DNA: TGTGCCAGCAGCCAAAAACTCTATGAGCAGTTCTTC

size: .
V: TRBV5-6
D: .
J: TRBJ2-7
CDR3: CASSIGLADEQYF
DNA: TGTGCCAGCAGCATCGGACTTGCCGACGAGCAGTACTTC

size: .
V: TRBV28
D: TRBD1
J: TRBJ1-5
CDR3: CASSARDRGSNQPQHF
DNA: TGTGCCAGCAGTGCACGGGACAGGGGTAGCAATCAGCCCCAGCATTTT

size: .
V: TRBV19
D: TRBD1
J: TRBJ1-1
CDR3: CASSSFGQGATEAFF
DNA: TGTGCCAGTAGTTCCTTTGGACAGGGGGCTACTGAAGCTTTCTTT

size: once
V: TRBV11-2
D: .
J: TRBJ2-7
CDR3: CASSLNADFSYEQYF
DNA: TGTGCCAGCAGCTTAAACGCGGACTTTTCCTACGAGCAGTACTTC

size: .
V: TRBV7-2
D: .
J: TRBJ2-2
CDR3: CASSEDPWDTGELFF
DNA: TGTGCCAGCAGCGAGGACCCTTGGGACACCGGGGAGCTGTTTTTT